This record looks at one T cell receptor beta chain sequence and its context. This receptor's antigen is unknown. Base qualities are not recorded, but no much larger clone differs from it by a single base. This entry belongs to a study of blood T cells in healthy people across ages (dated by TCRdb to between 2014 and 2017). In the study overall: Template switching captured roughly one uniquely barcoded TCR beta cDNA molecule per two T cells in model experiments. Age-related changes in TCR beta repertoire diversity were measured in the study by deep sequencing normalized with unique cDNA molecular identifiers. Four age groups were formed from the donors: young (average roughly 15 years), middle-aged (roughly 38), aged (62) and long-lived (about 80). To avoid experimental bias, donors of different ages were spread randomly across the sequencing lanes. The study analyzed two additional independent replicas of 1 million unique cDNA reads from the same blood draw for two donors, one aged 18 to 29 and one aged 80 or older. What the study reported, not specific to this receptor: Observed TCR beta diversity per million T cells fell roughly linearly with age, and a significant reduction was already apparent by age around 39. Conclusive comparison of naive and antigen-experienced compartments was prevented by the profiling of bulk unsorted PBMCs. Estimates of total diversity based on one million sequenced T cells were considered lower bounds and underestimates. Donor CMV infection status was unknown, potentially confounding age-related changes in expanded clonotypes. A strong correlation was found between observed TCR beta diversity and the percentage of naive T cells measured by flow cytometry. Compared with the aged group, the long-lived group had more naive CD4+ T cells, fewer expanded clones and increased TCR diversity, a pattern suggesting age selection.

The donors were a few dozen Caucasian individuals from Russia, aged roughly 6 to 100 years, who were systemically healthy. Each donor gave roughly 11 milliliters of peripheral blood, drawn into EDTA-treated Vacutainer tubes. Ficoll-Paque density-gradient centrifugation was used to isolate PBMCs, with at least 7 million per sample. Total RNA was extracted from PBMCs with Trizol reagent, with at least 6 micrograms obtained per sample. Naive CD45RAhigh/CD27high T cell percentages were measured by flow cytometry on a PBMC aliquot from every donor. The protocol used for the library was 5' RACE. TCRdb shows the sequencer as Illumina HiSeq 2500. The second PCR ran for about 6 to 12 cycles and used a J-beta primer mix along with a sample-barcoded 5' primer. A unique molecular identifier was introduced onto each TCR beta cDNA molecule by a template-switch 5' adaptor carrying 12 random nucleotides. Each sample yielded at least 2.5 million CDR3-containing paired-end reads. First-strand cDNA was synthesized from all RNA with the Mint cDNA synthesis kit, primed by a TRBC-specific oligonucleotide. Following uracil-DNA glycosylase treatment, all cDNA underwent a first 18-cycle PCR with the universal primers M1SS and BC2_uni_R. Per the source publication's procedure: For normalization, 1 million high-quality reads were randomly selected from each sample, with every read carrying a distinct molecular identifier. Reads sharing molecular identifiers were discarded rather than binned into consensus sequences. MiTCR, with a Q25 quality threshold and the strictest error-elimination algorithm, was used for CDR3 identification, clonotype clustering and error correction. A nonparametric unseen species model with Euler transformation was used to estimate a lower bound on total TCR beta diversity. TCRdb applied fastp at Q25 and MiXCR to the public reads, then kept only in-frame beta chains. Duplicate CDR3 protein sequences are folded into a single record with the most common DNA and genes. The V and J calls follow TCRdb's processing rather than the paper's. The sample records about 1.7 million distinct CDR3 sequences, roughly 28% of which are singletons. Less than 9.5% of the sample lies in the top ten.

At the junction V is shortened by 11 bases and J by 2 bases; bases outside the gene matches: 9. There are 15 amino acids in the CDR3, from cysteine to phenylalanine inclusive. Solely the CDR3 DNA is kept, with 45 bases framed from the first base. The germline V gene encodes CDR1 SGHTA and CDR2 FQGNSA. Recombination connected TRBV7-2 to TRBJ2-3; TRBD2 lines up with 11 middle nucleotides. This TCR was sampled from a woman aged 25 to 45 in good health. The sequencing input was blood. The base sequence is TGTGCCGGCGACACTAGCGGGAGCTTCACAGATACGCAGTATTTT. Its coded protein is CAGDTSGSFTDTQYF. The entire variable domain, with the stretches around the CDR3 drawn from the reference TRBV7-2 and TRBJ2-3 proteins, is GAGVSQSPSNKVTEKGKDVELRCDPISGHTALYWYRQSLGQGLEFLIYFQGNSAPDKSGLPSDRFSAERTGGSVSTLTIQRTQQEDSAVYLCAGDTSGSFTDTQYFGPGTRLTVL.